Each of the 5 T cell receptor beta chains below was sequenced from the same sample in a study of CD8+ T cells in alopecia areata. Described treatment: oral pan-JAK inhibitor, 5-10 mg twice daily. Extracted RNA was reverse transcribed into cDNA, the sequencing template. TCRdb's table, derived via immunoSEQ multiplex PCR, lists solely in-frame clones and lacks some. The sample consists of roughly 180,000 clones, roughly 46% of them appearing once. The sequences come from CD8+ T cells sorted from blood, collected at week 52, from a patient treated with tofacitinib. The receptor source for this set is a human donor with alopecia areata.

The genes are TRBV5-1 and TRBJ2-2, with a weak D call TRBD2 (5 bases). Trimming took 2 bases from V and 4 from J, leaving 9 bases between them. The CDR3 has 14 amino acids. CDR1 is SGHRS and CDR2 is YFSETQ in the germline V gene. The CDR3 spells CASSFGKTTGELFF. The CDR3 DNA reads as TGCGCCAGCAGCTTCGGGAAAACCACCGGGGAGCTGTTTTTT.

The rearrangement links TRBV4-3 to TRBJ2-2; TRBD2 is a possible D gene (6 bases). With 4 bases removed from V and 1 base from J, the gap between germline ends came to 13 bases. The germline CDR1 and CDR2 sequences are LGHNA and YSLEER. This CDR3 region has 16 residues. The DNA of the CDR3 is TGCGCCAGCAGCCCCTTGTTGGGGGGGAACACCGGGGAGCTGTTTTTT. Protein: CASSPLLGGNTGELFF.

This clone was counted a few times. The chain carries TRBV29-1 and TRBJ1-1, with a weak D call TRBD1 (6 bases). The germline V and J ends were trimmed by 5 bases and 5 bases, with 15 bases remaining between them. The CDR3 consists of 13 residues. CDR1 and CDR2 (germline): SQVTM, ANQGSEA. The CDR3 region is CSVSDRPVTEAFF. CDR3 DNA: TGCAGCGTTTCCGACAGGCCGGTTACTGAAGCTTTCTTT.

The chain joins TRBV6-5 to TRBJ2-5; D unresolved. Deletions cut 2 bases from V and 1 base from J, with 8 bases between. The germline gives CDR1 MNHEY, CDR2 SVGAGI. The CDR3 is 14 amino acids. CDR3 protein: CASSYRASQETQYF. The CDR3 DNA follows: TGTGCCAGCAGTTACCGGGCCAGCCAAGAGACCCAGTACTTC.

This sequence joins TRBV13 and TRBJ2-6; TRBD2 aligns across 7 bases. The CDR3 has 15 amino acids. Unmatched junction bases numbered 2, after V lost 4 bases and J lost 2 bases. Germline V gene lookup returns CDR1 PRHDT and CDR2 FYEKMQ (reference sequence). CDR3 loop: CASSSGTTGANVLTF. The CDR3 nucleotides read TGTGCCAGCAGCTCGGGGACTACTGGGGCCAACGTCCTGACTTTC.